This TCR beta chain was captured in a study of blood T cell repertoires in COVID-19. Study in general: The study drew acute and convalescent COVID-19 samples from the United States, Italy and Spain. Nucleic acid was either cDNA or gDNA, and it came from T cells, B-cell-depleted T cells, or PBMCs.

V shed 4 bases and J shed 1 base, with 7 bases lying between them. The CDR3 spans 13 residues. Germline V lookup: CDR1 LGHDT, CDR2 YNNKEL (reference sequence). Original processing methods: Amplification from reference gene primers served as the basis for estimated nucleated cell counts. Assay used: immunoSEQ multiplex PCR; TCRdb lists only in-frame clones, some missing. The DNA gave D and trimming, while V, J and clone size come from that table. The sample lists 68,000 or so clones; approximately 89% were seen once. The chain is built from TRBV3-1 (or the pseudogene TRBV3-2) and TRBJ1-1; D is possibly TRBD1 (5 bases). The receptor's source is a woman in her 70s with acute or convalescent COVID-19. Sequencing was done on a sample of peripheral blood. The CDR3 reads CASSPDKNTEAFF. Written as DNA, the CDR3 is TGTGCCAGCAGCCCGGACAAGAACACTGAAGCTTTCTTT.